The rows below give T cell receptor beta chains drawn from one sample of a study of pediatric ulcerative colitis. Assay: immunoSEQ multiplex PCR; the TCRdb copy retains only in-frame clones and omits some. The sample holds about 35,000 clones, 81% seen once. Sequenced sample: gut tissue. These receptors all come from a boy between 5 and 17 years old with mild ulcerative colitis. Each CDR3 is given with its conserved first and last residue. D genes are given only for firm matches. Part of the rows lack a size; the others show once, few, many or a class for expanded clones.

clone size: -; V gene: TRBV10-3; J gene: TRBJ1-5; D gene: -; CDR3 protein: CAIRRSRDQPQHF; CDR3 DNA: TGTGCCATCAGAAGAAGTAGGGATCAGCCCCAGCATTTT
clone size: -; V gene: TRBV15; J gene: TRBJ1-3; D gene: -; CDR3 protein: CATSSSGIALSGNTIYF; CDR3 DNA: TGTGCCACCAGCAGTAGTGGAATAGCTCTCTCTGGAAACACCATATATTTT
clone size: -; V gene: TRBV7-9; J gene: TRBJ1-2; D gene: TRBD1; CDR3 protein: CASSLVGQGATGYTF; CDR3 DNA: TGTGCCAGCAGCTTAGTTGGACAGGGGGCGACGGGCTACACCTTC
clone size: -; V gene: TRBV5-1; J gene: TRBJ2-7; D gene: -; CDR3 protein: CASSLSVPQYEQYF; CDR3 DNA: TGCGCCAGCAGCTTGTCGGTCCCGCAGTACGAGCAGTACTTC
clone size: -; V gene: TRBV19; J gene: TRBJ1-1; D gene: -; CDR3 protein: CASSIDGEATEAFF; CDR3 DNA: TGTGCCAGTAGTATAGACGGGGAGGCGACTGAAGCTTTCTTT
clone size: few; V gene: TRBV5-1; J gene: TRBJ1-1; D gene: -; CDR3 protein: CASSLGNRPGGETEAFF; CDR3 DNA: TGCGCCAGCAGCTTGGGTAACAGGCCGGGAGGAGAAACTGAAGCTTTCTTT
clone size: -; V gene: TRBV5-1; J gene: TRBJ1-1; D gene: TRBD1; CDR3 protein: CASSLASNRGTEAFF; CDR3 DNA: TGCGCCAGCAGCTTGGCAAGCAACAGGGGCACTGAAGCTTTCTTT
clone size: -; V gene: TRBV2; J gene: TRBJ1-1; D gene: -; CDR3 protein: CASSEDSPEGSNTEAFF; CDR3 DNA: TGTGCCAGCAGTGAAGACAGTCCGGAAGGTTCGAACACTGAAGCTTTCTTT
clone size: -; V gene: TRBV5-1; J gene: TRBJ2-6; D gene: -; CDR3 protein: CASSLVPGAGANVLTF; CDR3 DNA: TGCGCCAGCAGCTTGGTTCCGGGAGCTGGGGCCAACGTCCTGACTTTC
clone size: -; V gene: TRBV7-9; J gene: TRBJ1-4; D gene: TRBD1; CDR3 protein: CASSLGSGTVNEKLFF; CDR3 DNA: TGTGCCAGCAGCTTAGGATCCGGGACAGTTAATGAAAAACTGTTTTTT
clone size: few; V gene: TRBV4-1; J gene: TRBJ1-6; D gene: TRBD1; CDR3 protein: CASSQGQGDYNSPLHF; CDR3 DNA: TGCGCCAGCAGCCAAGGACAGGGAGATTATAATTCACCCCTCCACTTT
clone size: once; V gene: TRBV11-3; J gene: TRBJ1-2; D gene: -; CDR3 protein: CASSPGPTPGYGYTF; CDR3 DNA: TGTGCCAGCAGCCCTGGACCGACTCCTGGATATGGCTACACCTTC
clone size: once; V gene: TRBV5-1; J gene: TRBJ2-3; D gene: TRBD1; CDR3 protein: CASSLAGQGNTQYF; CDR3 DNA: TGCGCCAGCAGCTTGGCCGGACAGGGGAATACGCAGTATTTT
clone size: -; V gene: TRBV7-8; J gene: TRBJ2-1; D gene: -; CDR3 protein: CASSPGTLSSYNEQFF; CDR3 DNA: TGTGCCAGCAGTCCCGGGACGCTGAGCTCCTACAATGAGCAGTTCTTC